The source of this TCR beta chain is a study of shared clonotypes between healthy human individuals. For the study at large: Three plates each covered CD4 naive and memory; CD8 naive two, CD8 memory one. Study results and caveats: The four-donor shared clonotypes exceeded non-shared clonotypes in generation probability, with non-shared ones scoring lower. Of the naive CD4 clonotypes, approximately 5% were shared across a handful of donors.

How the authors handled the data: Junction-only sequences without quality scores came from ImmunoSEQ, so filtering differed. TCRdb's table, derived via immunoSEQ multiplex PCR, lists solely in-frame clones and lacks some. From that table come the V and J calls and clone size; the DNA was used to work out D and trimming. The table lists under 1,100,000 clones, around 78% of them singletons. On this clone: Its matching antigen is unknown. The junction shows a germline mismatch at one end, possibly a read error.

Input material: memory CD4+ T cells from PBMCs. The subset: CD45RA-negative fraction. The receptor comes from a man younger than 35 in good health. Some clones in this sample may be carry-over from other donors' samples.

CDR3 loop: CASSFLSQQGLLLF. As DNA, the CDR3 is TGTGCCAGCAGTTTTCTGTCCCAACAGGGACTCTTACTCTTC. The chain joins TRBV27 to TRBJ1-2, with D perhaps matching TRBD1 (6 bases). Looked up from germline, CDR1 is MNHEY and CDR2 is SMNVEV (reference sequence). The CDR3 extends over 14 amino acids.